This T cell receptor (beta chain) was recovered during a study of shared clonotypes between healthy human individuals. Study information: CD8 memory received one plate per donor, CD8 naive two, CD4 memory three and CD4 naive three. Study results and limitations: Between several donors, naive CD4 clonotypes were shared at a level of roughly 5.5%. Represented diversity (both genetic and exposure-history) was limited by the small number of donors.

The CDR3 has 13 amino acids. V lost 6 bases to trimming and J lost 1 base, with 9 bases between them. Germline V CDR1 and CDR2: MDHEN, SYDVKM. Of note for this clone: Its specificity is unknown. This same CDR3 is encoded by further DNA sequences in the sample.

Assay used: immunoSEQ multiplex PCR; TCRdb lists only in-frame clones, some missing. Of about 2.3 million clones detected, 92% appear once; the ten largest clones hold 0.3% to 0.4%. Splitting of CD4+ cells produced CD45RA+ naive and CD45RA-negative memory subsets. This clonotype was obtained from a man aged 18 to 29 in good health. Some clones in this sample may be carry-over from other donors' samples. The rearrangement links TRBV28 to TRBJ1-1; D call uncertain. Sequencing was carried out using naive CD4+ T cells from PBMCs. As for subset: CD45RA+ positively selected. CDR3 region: CASSFNPNTEAFF. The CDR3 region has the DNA TGTGCCAGCAGCTTTAATCCGAACACTGAAGCTTTCTTT.